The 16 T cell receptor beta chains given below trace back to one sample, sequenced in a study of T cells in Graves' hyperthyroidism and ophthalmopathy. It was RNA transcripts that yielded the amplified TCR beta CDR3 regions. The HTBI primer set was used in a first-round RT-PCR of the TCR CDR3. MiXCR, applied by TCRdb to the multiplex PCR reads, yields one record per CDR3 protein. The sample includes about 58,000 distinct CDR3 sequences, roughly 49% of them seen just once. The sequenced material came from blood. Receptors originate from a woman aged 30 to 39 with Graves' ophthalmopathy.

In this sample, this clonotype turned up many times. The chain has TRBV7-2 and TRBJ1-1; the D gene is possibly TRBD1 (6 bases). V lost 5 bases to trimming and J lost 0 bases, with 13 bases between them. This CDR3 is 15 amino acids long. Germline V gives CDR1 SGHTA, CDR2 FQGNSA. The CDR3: CASSDRNVMNTEAFF. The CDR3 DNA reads TGTGCCAGCAGCGACAGGAACGTTATGAACACTGAAGCTTTCTTT.

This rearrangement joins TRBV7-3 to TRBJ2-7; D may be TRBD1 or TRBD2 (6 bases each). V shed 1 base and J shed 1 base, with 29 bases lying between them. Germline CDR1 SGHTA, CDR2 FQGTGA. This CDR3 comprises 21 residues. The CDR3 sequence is CASSLKGGAYTGEFASYEQYF. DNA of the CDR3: TGTGCCAGCAGCTTAAAGGGGGGTGCTTACACCGGGGAGTTCGCATCCTACGAGCAGTACTTC. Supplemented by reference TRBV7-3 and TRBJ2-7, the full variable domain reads GAGVSQTPSNKVTEKGKYVELRCDPISGHTALYWYRQSLGQGPEFLIYFQGTGAADDSGLPNDRFFAVRPEGSVSTLKIQRTERGDSAVYLCASSLKGGAYTGEFASYEQYFGPGTRLTVT.

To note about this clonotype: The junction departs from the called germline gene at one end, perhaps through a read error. The CDR3 loop reads CASSIRSGTAYTEQLF. In DNA, the CDR3 is TGTGCCAGTAGTATACGATCCGGGACAGCCTACACTGAGCAGCTCTTC. The V and J genes are TRBV19 and TRBJ2-1; TRBD1 matches 7 bases. CDR1 is LNHDA and CDR2 is SQIVND in the germline V gene (reference sequence). CDR3 length: 16 residues.

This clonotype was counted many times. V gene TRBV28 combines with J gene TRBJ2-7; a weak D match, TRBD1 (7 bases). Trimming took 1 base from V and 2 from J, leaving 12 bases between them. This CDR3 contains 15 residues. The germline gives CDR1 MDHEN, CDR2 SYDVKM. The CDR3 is CASSLSPGGPYEQYF. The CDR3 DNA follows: TGTGCCAGCAGTTTATCCCCAGGGGGGCCCTACGAGCAGTACTTC.

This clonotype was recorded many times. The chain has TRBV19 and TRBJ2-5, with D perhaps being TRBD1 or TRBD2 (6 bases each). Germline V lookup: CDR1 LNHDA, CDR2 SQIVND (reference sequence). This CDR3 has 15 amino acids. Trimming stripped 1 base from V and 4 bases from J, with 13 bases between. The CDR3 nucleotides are TGTGCCAGTAGTATAGGACAGGCGGGGAGAGAGACCCAGTACTTC. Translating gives CASSIGQAGRETQYF.

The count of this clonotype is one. CDR3 amino acids: CASGAATEAFF. CDR3 bases: TGTGCCAGCGGGGCGGCCACTGAAGCTTTCTTT. This chain connects TRBV25-1 to TRBJ1-1, with a weak D call TRBD1 (5 bases). Trimming removed 8 bases from V and 4 bases from J, with 8 bases in between. Germline CDR1 and CDR2: MGHDK and SYGVNS. The CDR3 totals 11 residues.

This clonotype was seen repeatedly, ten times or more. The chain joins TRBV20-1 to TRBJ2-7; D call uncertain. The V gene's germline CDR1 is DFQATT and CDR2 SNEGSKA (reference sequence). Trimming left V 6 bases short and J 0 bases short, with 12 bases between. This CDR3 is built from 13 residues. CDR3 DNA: TGCAGTGCCAGGTTGGGAAGCTCCTACGAGCAGTACTTC. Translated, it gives CSARLGSSYEQYF.

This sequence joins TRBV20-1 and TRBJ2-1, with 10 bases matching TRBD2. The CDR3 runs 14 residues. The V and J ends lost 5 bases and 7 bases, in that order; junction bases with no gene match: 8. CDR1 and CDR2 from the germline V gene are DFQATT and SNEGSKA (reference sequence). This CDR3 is CSALRLAGFNEQFF. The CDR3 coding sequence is TGCAGTGCTTTAAGACTAGCGGGTTTTAATGAGCAGTTCTTC.

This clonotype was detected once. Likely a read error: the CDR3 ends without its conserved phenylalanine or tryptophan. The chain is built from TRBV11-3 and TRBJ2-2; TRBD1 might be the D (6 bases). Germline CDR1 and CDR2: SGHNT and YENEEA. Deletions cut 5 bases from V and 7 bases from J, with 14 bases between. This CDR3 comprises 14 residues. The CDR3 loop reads CASSPRGAIGELFL. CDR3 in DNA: TGTGCCAGCAGCCCCAGGGGCGCGATCGGGGAGCTGTTTCTT.

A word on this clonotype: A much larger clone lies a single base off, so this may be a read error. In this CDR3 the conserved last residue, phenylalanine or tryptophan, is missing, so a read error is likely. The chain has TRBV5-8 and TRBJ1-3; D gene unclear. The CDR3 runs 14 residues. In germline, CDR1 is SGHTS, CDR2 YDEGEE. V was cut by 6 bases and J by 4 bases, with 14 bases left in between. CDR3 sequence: CASKAGVSGNTIYS. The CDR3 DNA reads TGTGCCAGCAAAGCAGGAGTTTCCGGAAACACCATATATTCT.

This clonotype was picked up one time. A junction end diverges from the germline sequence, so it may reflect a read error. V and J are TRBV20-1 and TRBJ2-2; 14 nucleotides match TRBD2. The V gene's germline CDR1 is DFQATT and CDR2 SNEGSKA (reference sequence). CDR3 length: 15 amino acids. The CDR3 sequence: CGARLAGGYTGELFF. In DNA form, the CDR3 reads TGCGGTGCCCGACTAGCGGGGGGGTACACCGGGGAGCTGTTCTTT.

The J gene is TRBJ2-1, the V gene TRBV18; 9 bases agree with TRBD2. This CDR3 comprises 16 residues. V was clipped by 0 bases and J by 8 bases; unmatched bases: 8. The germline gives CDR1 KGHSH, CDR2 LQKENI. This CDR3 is CASSPPLSGSPYEQFF. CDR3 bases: TGTGCCAGCTCACCACCCCTTAGCGGGAGTCCCTATGAGCAGTTCTTC.

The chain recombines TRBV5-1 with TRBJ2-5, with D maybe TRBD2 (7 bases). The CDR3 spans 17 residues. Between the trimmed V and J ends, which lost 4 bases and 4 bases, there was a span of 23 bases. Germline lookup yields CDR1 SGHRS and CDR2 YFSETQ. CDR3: CASSEQGGGGKGETQYF. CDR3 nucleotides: TGCGCCAGCAGCGAACAGGGAGGGGGTGGCAAAGGAGAGACCCAGTACTTC.

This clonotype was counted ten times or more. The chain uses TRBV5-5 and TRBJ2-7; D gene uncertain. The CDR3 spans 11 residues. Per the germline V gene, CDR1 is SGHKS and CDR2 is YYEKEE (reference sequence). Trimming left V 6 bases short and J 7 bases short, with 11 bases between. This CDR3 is CASTQSKEQYF. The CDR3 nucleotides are TGTGCCAGCACCCAATCTAAAGAGCAGTACTTC.

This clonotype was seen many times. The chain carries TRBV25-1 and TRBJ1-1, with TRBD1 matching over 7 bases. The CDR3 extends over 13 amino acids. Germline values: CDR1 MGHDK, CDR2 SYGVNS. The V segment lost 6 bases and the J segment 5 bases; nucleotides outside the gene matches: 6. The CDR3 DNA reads TGTGCCAGCAGAGAGACAGGGAGGACTGAAGCTTTCTTT. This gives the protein CASRETGRTEAFF.

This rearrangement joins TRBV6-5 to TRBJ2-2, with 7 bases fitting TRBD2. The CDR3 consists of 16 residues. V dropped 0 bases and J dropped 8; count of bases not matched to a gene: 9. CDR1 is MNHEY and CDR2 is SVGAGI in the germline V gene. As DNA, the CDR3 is TGTGCCAGCAGTTACTCGGCAGTCCTGGGGGGGGGGGAGCTGTTTTTT. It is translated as CASSYSAVLGGGELFF.